This paragraph reports one TCR beta chain. Its antigen is unknown. TCRdb redid the calling of the 5' RACE reads with MiXCR, one entry per CDR3 protein. The sample has 700,000 or so distinct CDR3 sequences; around 20% are singletons. This sample is drawn from a study of identical twins. Study results and limitations: Carriage of fewer insertions was seen in abundant cord blood beta clonotypes, whereas memory repertoires showed none.

The sample also formed part of further work on T cells expressing NK-cell markers. As reported in that work: Roughly 1.0-7.0% of CD8+ T cells in six or seven donors belonged to dominant NKG2C+ clonotypes.

The source of this sequence is a woman under 30 in good health. The sequenced sample consisted of PBMCs.

CDR3 DNA sequence: TGCGCCAGCAGCCGGTCCGGGACTAGCAGCTACGAGCAGTACTTC. Encoded protein: CASSRSGTSSYEQYF. The chain uses TRBV5-1 and TRBJ2-7, with TRBD2 identical over 9 bases. The trim removed 4 bases at V and 3 bases at J, leaving 8 bases unmatched. This CDR3 comprises 15 residues. The V gene's germline CDR1 is SGHRS and CDR2 YFSETQ.